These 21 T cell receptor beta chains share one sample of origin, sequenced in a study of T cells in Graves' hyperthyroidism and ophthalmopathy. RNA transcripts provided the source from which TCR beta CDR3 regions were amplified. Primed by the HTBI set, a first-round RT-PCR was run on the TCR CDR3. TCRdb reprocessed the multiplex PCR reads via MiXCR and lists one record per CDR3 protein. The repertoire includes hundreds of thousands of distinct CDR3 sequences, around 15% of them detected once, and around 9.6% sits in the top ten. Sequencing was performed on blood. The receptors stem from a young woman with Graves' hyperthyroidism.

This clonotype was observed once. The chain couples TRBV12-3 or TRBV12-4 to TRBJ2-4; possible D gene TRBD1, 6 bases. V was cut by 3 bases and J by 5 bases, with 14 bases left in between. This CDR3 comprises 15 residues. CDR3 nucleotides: TGTGCCAGCAGTTTCCCAACGACAGGAGAAAACATTCAGTACTTC. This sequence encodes CASSFPTTGENIQYF.

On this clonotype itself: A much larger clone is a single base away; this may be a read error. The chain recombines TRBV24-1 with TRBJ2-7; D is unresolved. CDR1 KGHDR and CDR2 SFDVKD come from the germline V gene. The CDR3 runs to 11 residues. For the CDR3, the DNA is TGTGCCACCAGGAACTCCTACGGGCAGTACTTC. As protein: CATRNSYGQYF.

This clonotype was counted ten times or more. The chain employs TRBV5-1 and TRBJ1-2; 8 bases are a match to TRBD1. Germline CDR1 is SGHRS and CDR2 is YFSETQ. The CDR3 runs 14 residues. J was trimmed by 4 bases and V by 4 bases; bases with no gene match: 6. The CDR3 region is CASSGQGDTYGYTF. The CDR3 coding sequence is TGCGCCAGCAGCGGACAGGGTGATACCTATGGCTACACCTTC.

The CDR3 DNA reads as TGCGCCAGCAGCGCGGGACAGGTGACCAATGGCTACACCTTC. Its protein product is CASSAGQVTNGYTF. The chain links TRBV5-1 to TRBJ1-2; TRBD1 aligns across 8 bases. The CDR3 loop spans 14 amino acids. Trimming at V came to 4 bases and at J to 6 bases, leaving 8 bases not matched to a gene. From germline, CDR1 is SGHRS and CDR2 YFSETQ.

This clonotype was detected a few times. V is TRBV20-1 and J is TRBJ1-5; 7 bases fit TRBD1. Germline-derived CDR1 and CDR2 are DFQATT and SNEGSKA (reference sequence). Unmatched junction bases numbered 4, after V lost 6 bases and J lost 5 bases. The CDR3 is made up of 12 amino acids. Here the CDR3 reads CSAIQGDQPQHF. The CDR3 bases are TGCAGTGCCATTCAGGGGGATCAGCCCCAGCATTTT.

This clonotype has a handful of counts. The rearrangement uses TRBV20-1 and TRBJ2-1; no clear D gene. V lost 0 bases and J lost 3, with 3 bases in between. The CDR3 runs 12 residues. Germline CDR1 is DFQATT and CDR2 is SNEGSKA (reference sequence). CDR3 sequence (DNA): TGCAGTGCTAGAGAAAACTACAATGAGCAGTTCTTC. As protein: CSARENYNEQFF.

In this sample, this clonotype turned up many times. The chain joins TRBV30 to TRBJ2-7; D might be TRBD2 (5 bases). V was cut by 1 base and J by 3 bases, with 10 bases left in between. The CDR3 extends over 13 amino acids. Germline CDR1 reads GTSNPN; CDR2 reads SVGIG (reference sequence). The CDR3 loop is CAWSDSGYYEQYF. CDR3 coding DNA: TGTGCCTGGAGTGACAGCGGATACTACGAGCAGTACTTC. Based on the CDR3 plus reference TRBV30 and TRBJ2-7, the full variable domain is SQTIHQWPATLVQPVGSPLSLECTVEGTSNPNLYWYRQAAGRGLQLLFYSVGIGQISSEVPQNLSASRPQDRQFILSSKKLLLSDSGFYLCAWSDSGYYEQYFGPGTRLTVT.

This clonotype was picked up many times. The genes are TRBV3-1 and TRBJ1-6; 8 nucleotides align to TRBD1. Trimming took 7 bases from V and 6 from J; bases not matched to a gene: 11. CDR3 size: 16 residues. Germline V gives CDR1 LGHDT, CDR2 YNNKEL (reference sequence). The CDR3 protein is CASTPGDRGVNSPLHF. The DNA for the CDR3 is TGTGCCAGCACCCCCGGAGACAGGGGAGTTAATTCACCCCTCCACTTT.

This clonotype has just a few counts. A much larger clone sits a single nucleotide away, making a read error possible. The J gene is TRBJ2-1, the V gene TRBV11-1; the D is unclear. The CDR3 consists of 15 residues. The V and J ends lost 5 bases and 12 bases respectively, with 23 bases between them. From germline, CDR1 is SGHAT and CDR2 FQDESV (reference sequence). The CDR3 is CASSLLGPALGGQFF. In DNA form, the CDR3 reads TGTGCCAGCAGCCTCCTCGGGCCAGCCTTGGGTGGGCAGTTCTTC.

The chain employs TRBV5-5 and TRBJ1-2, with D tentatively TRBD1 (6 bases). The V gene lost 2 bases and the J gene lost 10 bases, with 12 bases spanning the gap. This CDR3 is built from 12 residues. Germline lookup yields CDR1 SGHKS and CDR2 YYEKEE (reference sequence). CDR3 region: CASSFSGVVYTF. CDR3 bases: TGTGCCAGCAGCTTTTCAGGGGTAGTCTACACCTTC.

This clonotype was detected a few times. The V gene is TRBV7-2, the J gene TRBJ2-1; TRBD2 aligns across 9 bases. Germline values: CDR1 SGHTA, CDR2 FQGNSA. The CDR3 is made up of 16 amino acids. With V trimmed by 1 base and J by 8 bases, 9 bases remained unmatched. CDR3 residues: CASSLVGLAGVDEQFF. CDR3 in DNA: TGTGCCAGCAGCTTAGTGGGATTAGCGGGAGTCGATGAGCAGTTCTTC. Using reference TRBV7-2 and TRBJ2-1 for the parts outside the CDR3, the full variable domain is GAGVSQSPSNKVTEKGKDVELRCDPISGHTALYWYRQSLGQGLEFLIYFQGNSAPDKSGLPSDRFSAERTGGSVSTLTIQRTQQEDSAVYLCASSLVGLAGVDEQFFGPGTRLTVL.

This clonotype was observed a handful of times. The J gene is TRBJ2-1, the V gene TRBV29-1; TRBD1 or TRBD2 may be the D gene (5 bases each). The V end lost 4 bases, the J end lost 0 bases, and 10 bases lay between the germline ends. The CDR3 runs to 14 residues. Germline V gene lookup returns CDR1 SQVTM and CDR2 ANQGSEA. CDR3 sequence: CSVAGTVSYNEQFF. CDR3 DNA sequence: TGCAGCGTTGCCGGGACGGTCTCCTACAATGAGCAGTTCTTC.

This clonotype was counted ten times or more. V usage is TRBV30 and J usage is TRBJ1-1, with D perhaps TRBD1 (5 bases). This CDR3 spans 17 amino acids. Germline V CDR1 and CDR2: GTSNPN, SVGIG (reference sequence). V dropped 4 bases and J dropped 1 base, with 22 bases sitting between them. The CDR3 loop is CAWTLWQGYSKNTEAFF. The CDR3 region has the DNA TGTGCCTGGACTCTCTGGCAGGGATACTCAAAGAACACTGAAGCTTTCTTT.

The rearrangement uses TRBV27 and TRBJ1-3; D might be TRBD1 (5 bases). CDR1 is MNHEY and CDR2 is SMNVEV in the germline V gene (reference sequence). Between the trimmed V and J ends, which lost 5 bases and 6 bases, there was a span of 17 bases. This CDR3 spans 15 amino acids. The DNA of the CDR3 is TGTGCCAGCAGTCTTGCCGAGGACGGGACAAACACCATATATTTT. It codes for CASSLAEDGTNTIYF.

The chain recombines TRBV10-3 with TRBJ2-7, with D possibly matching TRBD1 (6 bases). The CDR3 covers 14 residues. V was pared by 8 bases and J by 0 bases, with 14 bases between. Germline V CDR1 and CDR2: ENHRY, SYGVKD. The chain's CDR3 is CAIGMAGDSYEQYF. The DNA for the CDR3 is TGTGCCATCGGGATGGCAGGGGACTCCTACGAGCAGTACTTC.

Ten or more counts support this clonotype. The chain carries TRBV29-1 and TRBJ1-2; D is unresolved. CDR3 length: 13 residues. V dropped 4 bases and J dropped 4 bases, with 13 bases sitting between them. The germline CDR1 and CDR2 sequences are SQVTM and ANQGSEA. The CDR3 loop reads CSVVVESSYGYTF. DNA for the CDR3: TGCAGCGTTGTTGTAGAAAGCAGCTATGGCTACACCTTC.

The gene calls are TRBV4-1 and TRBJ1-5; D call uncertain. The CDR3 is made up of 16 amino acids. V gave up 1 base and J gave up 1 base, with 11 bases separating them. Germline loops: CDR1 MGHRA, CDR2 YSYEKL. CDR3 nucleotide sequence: TGCGCCAGCAGCCAAGGCTACTTTGGGAGCAATCAGCCCCAGCATTTT. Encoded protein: CASSQGYFGSNQPQHF.

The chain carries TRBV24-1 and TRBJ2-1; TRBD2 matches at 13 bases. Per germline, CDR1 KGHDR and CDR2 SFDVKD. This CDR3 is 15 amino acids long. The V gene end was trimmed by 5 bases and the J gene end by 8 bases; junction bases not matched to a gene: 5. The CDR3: CATSARTSGSYEQFF. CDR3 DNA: TGTGCCACCAGTGCCAGGACTAGCGGGAGCTATGAGCAGTTCTTC.

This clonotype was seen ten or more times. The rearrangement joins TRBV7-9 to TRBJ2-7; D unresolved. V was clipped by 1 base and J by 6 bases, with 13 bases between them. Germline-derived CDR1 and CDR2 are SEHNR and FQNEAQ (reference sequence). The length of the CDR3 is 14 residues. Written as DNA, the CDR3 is TGTGCCAGCAGCTTAGACGTTTACGTTTCCGAGCAGTACTTC. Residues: CASSLDVYVSEQYF.

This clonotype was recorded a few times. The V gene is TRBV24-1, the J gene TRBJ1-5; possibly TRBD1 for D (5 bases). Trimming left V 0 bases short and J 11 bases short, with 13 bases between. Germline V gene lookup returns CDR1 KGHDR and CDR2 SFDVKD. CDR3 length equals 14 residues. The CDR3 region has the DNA TGTGCCACCAGTGATTTGCACGGATCACAGGCCCAGCATTTT. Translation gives CATSDLHGSQAQHF.

The CDR3 DNA is TGCGCCAGCAGCTACTACTCTGGCTCAACTAATGAAAAACTGTTTTTT. Translation gives CASSYYSGSTNEKLFF. The chain recombines TRBV4-3 with TRBJ1-4; D uncertain. This CDR3 region has 16 residues. V gave up 5 bases and J gave up 0 bases, with 13 bases separating them. Germline loops: CDR1 LGHNA, CDR2 YSLEER.